This record concerns one TCR beta chain sequence. The data originate from a study of T cell changes during pregnancy in multiple sclerosis. The method was immunoSEQ multiplex PCR; TCRdb's version includes in-frame clones alone and lacks a portion of them. The top ten clones hold 0.44% of a sample with over 25,000 clones, roughly 90% of them seen once. The sequence was obtained from a female donor in good health, enrolled as a control in a pregnancy study. The source was CD4+ T cells from peripheral blood mononuclear cells, collected in the second trimester of pregnancy.

In DNA, the CDR3 is TGCGCCAGCAGTGGAATCGGGACTCTACCCGGCTACGAGCAGTACTTC. This gives the protein CASSGIGTLPGYEQYF. The genes are TRBV10-2 and TRBJ2-7; D perhaps matches TRBD2 (6 bases). Germline V lookup: CDR1 WSHSY, CDR2 SAAADI. The CDR3 totals 16 residues. The V gene lost 4 bases and the J gene lost 3 bases, with 19 bases spanning the gap.